The 32 T cell receptor beta chains in this list originate from one sample, sequenced in a study of human T cells and chemical hapten exposure. TCRdb redid the calling of the RACE reads with MiXCR, one entry per CDR3 protein. Among tens of thousands of distinct CDR3 sequences, less than 9% were seen once, and the ten largest hold about 1.2%. Time point here: pre-sensitization, week 0. Treatment meaning: therapeutic diphenylcyclopropenone sensitization with weekly scalp DPC. This material consisted of whole blood, taken in connection with sensitization to the hapten diphenylcyclopropenone (DPC). The receptors derive from a woman aged 45 to 65 with alopecia areata. Some clones in this sample may be carry-over from other donors' samples.

Ten or more counts support this clonotype. The rearrangement uses TRBV11-2 and TRBJ2-1, with D possibly being TRBD2 (5 bases). Per germline, CDR1 SGHAT and CDR2 FQNNGV. The length of the CDR3 is 11 residues. V shed 3 bases and J shed 10 bases, with 7 bases lying between them. The CDR3 here is CASSFTGEQFF. As DNA, the CDR3 is TGTGCCAGCAGCTTTACGGGAGAGCAGTTCTTC.

The chain recombines TRBV29-1 with TRBJ2-3; a possible D gene is TRBD2 (7 bases). The CDR3 has 14 residues. V lost 6 bases and J 5 bases, leaving 18 bases between the germline ends. The germline gives CDR1 SQVTM, CDR2 ANQGSEA. DNA of the CDR3: TGCAGCGTGATGTTTACAGGGAGGGGAGATACGCAGTATTTT. Its protein product is CSVMFTGRGDTQYF.

Ten or more counts support this clonotype. J is TRBJ2-5 and V is TRBV11-2; D gene uncertain. CDR1 SGHAT and CDR2 FQNNGV come from the germline V gene. V was clipped by 3 bases and J by 4 bases, with 12 bases between them. The CDR3 runs to 14 residues. The CDR3 DNA reads TGTGCCAGCAGCTTCTCCACCTCTCGAGAGACCCAGTACTTC. Amino acids: CASSFSTSRETQYF.

This clonotype came up many times. The chain employs TRBV6-5 and TRBJ2-2; a weak D match, TRBD1 (5 bases). Germline values: CDR1 MNHEY, CDR2 SVGAGI. V gave up 6 bases and J gave up 4 bases, with 15 bases separating them. CDR3 length equals 15 residues. The CDR3 loop reads CASRQDARRTGELFF. As DNA, the CDR3 is TGTGCCAGCAGACAGGATGCCCGACGCACCGGGGAGCTGTTTTTT.

This clonotype was seen at least ten times. The chain couples TRBV7-9 to TRBJ2-5; tentative D call: TRBD2 (6 bases). Germline CDR1 SEHNR, CDR2 FQNEAQ (reference sequence). The CDR3 loop spans 14 amino acids. Trimming took 4 bases from V and 6 from J, leaving 15 bases between them. The CDR3 nucleotides are TGTGCCAGCAGCTCCGGGGCAGGGAGGCAGACCCAGTACTTC. Translation: CASSSGAGRQTQYF.

This clonotype appeared a few times. The junction differs from germline at one of its ends, possibly a read error. V is TRBV10-3 and J is TRBJ2-7, with 8 bases fitting TRBD2. CDR3 length: 14 residues. In germline, CDR1 is ENHRY, CDR2 SYGVKD. CDR3 DNA sequence: TGTGCCATCAGCCCAAGCGGGGGTTCCTCCGAGCAGTACTTC. Translation gives CAISPSGGSSEQYF.

Ten or more counts support this clonotype. The CDR3 loop reads CASSLEGTGVEKLFF. In DNA, the CDR3 is TGTGCCAGCAGCTTAGAAGGGACAGGGGTAGAAAAACTGTTTTTT. The chain links TRBV7-8 to TRBJ1-4, with 10 bases identical to TRBD1. Germline CDR1 and CDR2: SGHVS and FQNEAQ. V lost 1 base and J lost 8; bases outside the gene matches: 4. The CDR3 is 15 amino acids. Full variable domain (outside the CDR3, taken from reference TRBV7-8 and TRBJ1-4): GAGVSQSPRYKVAKRGQDVALRCDPISGHVSLFWYQQALGQGPEFLTYFQNEAQLDKSGLPSDRFFAERPEGSVSTLKIQRTQQEDSAVYLCASSLEGTGVEKLFFGSGTQLSVL.

This clonotype occurred many times. This sequence joins TRBV6-5 and TRBJ1-2; 9 nucleotides line up with TRBD1. This CDR3 is 15 amino acids long. Looked up from germline, CDR1 is MNHEY and CDR2 is SVGAGI. J gave up 4 bases and V 8 bases, and 11 bases lay outside the gene matches. CDR3 nucleotide sequence: TGTGCCAGCCTATGGTCACAGGGGGCTGGCTATGGCTACACCTTC. It codes for CASLWSQGAGYGYTF.

The chain links TRBV7-2 to TRBJ2-1, with D possibly being TRBD1 (6 bases). The CDR3 runs 13 residues. Between the trimmed V and J ends, which lost 5 bases and 5 bases, there was a span of 10 bases. CDR1 is SGHTA and CDR2 is FQGNSA in the germline V gene. In nucleotides, the CDR3 is TGTGCCAGCAGCGCACAGGGCGACAATGAGCAGTTCTTC. This encodes CASSAQGDNEQFF.

Ten or more counts support this clonotype. The chain uses TRBV29-1 and TRBJ2-1, with D possibly called TRBD1 or TRBD2 (6 bases each). This CDR3 contains 12 residues. V was clipped by 4 bases and J by 6 bases, with 10 bases between them. Germline CDR1 reads SQVTM; CDR2 reads ANQGSEA. Written as DNA, the CDR3 is TGCAGCGTTGTCAGGGGAGGCAATGAGCAGTTCTTC. It codes for CSVVRGGNEQFF.

This clonotype has ten or more counts. The V call is TRBV24-1, the J call TRBJ2-7; D is unclear. The CDR3 spans 15 residues. Germline V lookup: CDR1 KGHDR, CDR2 SFDVKD. Trimming took 2 bases from V and 1 from J, leaving 11 bases between them. As DNA, the CDR3 is TGTGCCACCAGTGATTCTAGGACCTTATCCTACGAGCAGTACTTC. Its translation: CATSDSRTLSYEQYF.

This clonotype was picked up many times. The V call is TRBV11-2, the J call TRBJ2-5, with 13 positions matching TRBD2. CDR1 is SGHAT and CDR2 is FQNNGV in the germline V gene. This CDR3 comprises 17 residues. The ends lost 2 bases at V and 1 base at J; junction bases unmatched: 4. CDR3 amino acids: CASSLIWTSGSQETQYF. The CDR3, as DNA: TGTGCCAGCAGCTTAATCTGGACTAGCGGGAGCCAAGAGACCCAGTACTTC.

This clonotype turned up a few times. The chain joins TRBV20-1 to TRBJ2-7; 8 bases are a match to TRBD1. Germline trimming cut 5 bases from V and 0 bases from J; bases unmatched to any gene: 6. Germline lookup yields CDR1 DFQATT and CDR2 SNEGSKA (reference sequence). The CDR3 is made up of 14 amino acids. CDR3 protein: CSAHDRGYSYEQYF. For the CDR3, the DNA is TGCAGTGCTCACGACAGGGGTTACTCCTACGAGCAGTACTTC.

Many counts were recorded for this clonotype. The V and J genes are TRBV6-2 or TRBV6-3 and TRBJ2-1; TRBD2 matches at 7 bases. The V segment lost 10 bases and the J segment 5 bases; nucleotides outside the gene matches: 14. Germline lookup yields CDR1 MNHEY and CDR2 SVGEGT. The CDR3 sequence is 15 residues long. For the CDR3, the DNA is TGTGCCACCGTCATTGAGCGGGGCCGAAACAATGAGCAGTTCTTC. Translated: CATVIERGRNNEQFF.

CDR3 DNA sequence: TGTGCCAGCAGGCGACAGACTCATAGCAATCAGCCCCAGCATTTT. It yields the protein CASRRQTHSNQPQHF. The chain recombines TRBV12-3 or TRBV12-4 with TRBJ1-5, with D possibly matching TRBD1 (5 bases). The CDR3 is 15 amino acids. Trimming cost V 6 bases and J 0 bases, with 12 bases left between them.

This clonotype was observed at least ten times. The V and J genes are TRBV5-4 and TRBJ2-7; possibly TRBD2 for D (6 bases). The V end was cut by 6 bases, the J end by 3 bases, with 13 bases between. This CDR3 is built from 13 residues. Germline CDR1 reads SGHNT; CDR2 reads YYREEE (reference sequence). The CDR3 nucleotides read TGTGCCAGCACCCTACCGGGACTCTACGAGCAGTACTTC. Translated: CASTLPGLYEQYF. Full variable domain (missing parts from reference TRBV5-4 and TRBJ2-7): ETGVTQSPTHLIKTRGQQVTLRCSSQSGHNTVSWYQQALGQGPQFIFQYYREEENGRGNFPPRFSGLQFPNYSSELNVNALELDDSALYLCASTLPGLYEQYFGPGTRLTVT.

Many counts were recorded for this clonotype. The V call is TRBV6-2 or TRBV6-3, the J call TRBJ2-5, with 9 positions matching TRBD2. The V and J ends lost 8 bases and 4 bases, in that order; junction bases with no gene match: 8. This CDR3 has 14 amino acids. Germline-derived CDR1 and CDR2 are MNHEY and SVGEGT. CDR3 sequence reads: CASSSTAGGETQYF. Written as DNA, the CDR3 is TGTGCCAGCTCCTCCACAGCGGGAGGAGAGACCCAGTACTTC.

This clonotype was seen ten or more times. The chain recombines TRBV9 with TRBJ2-7; D possibly corresponds to TRBD2 (5 bases). The V and J ends lost 0 bases and 6 bases respectively, with 22 bases between them. The germline V gene has CDR1 SGDLS and CDR2 YYNGEE. The CDR3 sequence is 17 residues long. The CDR3 is CASSVAVSNLGGSEQYF. CDR3 DNA: TGTGCCAGCAGCGTAGCCGTGTCTAACCTGGGTGGGAGCGAGCAGTACTTC.

This clonotype was found a few times. The chain couples TRBV28 to TRBJ2-7; D remains ambiguous. Germline V gene data show CDR1 as MDHEN and CDR2 as SYDVKM. This CDR3 has 12 amino acids. Trimming shortened V by 3 bases and J by 5 bases, and 8 bases separated the two germline ends. CDR3 DNA: TGTGCCAGCAGTTTTTACCTCCACGAGCAGTACTTC. Amino acid sequence: CASSFYLHEQYF.

The chain joins TRBV9 to TRBJ2-5, with D hard to call. The germline gives CDR1 SGDLS, CDR2 YYNGEE. Trimming shortened V by 3 bases and J by 4 bases, and 10 bases separated the two germline ends. This CDR3 comprises 13 residues. DNA of the CDR3: TGTGCCAGCAGCGCGGATTTGCGAGAGACCCAGTACTTC. Translating gives CASSADLRETQYF.

The table lists this clonotype with many counts. V usage is TRBV11-2 and J usage is TRBJ2-7; 8 bases align to TRBD1. Germline CDR1 reads SGHAT; CDR2 reads FQNNGV. CDR3 length: 15 residues. V lost 1 base to trimming and J lost 3 bases; unmatched junction nucleotides: 5. This CDR3 reads CASSLVSGGVYEQYF. The DNA for the CDR3 is TGTGCCAGCAGCTTAGTCTCAGGGGGCGTCTACGAGCAGTACTTC.

The CDR3 here is CASSPQLMNTEAFF. CDR3 DNA: TGTGCCAGCAGCCCACAATTGATGAACACTGAAGCTTTCTTT. This sequence joins TRBV7-2 and TRBJ1-1; D not resolved. V gave up 5 bases and J gave up 0 bases, with 10 bases separating them. CDR1 and CDR2 from the germline V gene are SGHTA and FQGNSA. The CDR3 covers 14 residues.

This clonotype was seen only a few times. The chain links TRBV6-5 to TRBJ2-1, with 7 bases identical to TRBD1. The CDR3 extends over 14 amino acids. Trimming cost V 9 bases and J 3 bases; bases outside gene matches: 8. Germline lookup yields CDR1 MNHEY and CDR2 SVGAGI. CDR3: CASKQGLSYNEQFF. The CDR3 DNA follows: TGTGCCAGTAAACAGGGGCTCAGCTACAATGAGCAGTTCTTC.

This clonotype was seen repeatedly, ten times or more. V gene TRBV11-2 combines with J gene TRBJ1-1; TRBD1 matches at 12 bases. This CDR3 is 17 amino acids long. CDR1 and CDR2 from the germline V gene are SGHAT and FQNNGV. V trimming: 5 bases; J trimming: 5 bases; junction bases outside the gene matches: 12. CDR3 residues: CASSPGDRGRKSTEAFF. The CDR3 region has the DNA TGTGCCAGCAGCCCAGGGGACAGGGGGCGCAAATCTACTGAAGCTTTCTTT.

This clonotype has ten or more counts. The chain joins TRBV20-1 to TRBJ2-5; 7 nucleotides align to TRBD1. Germline assignment: CDR1 DFQATT and CDR2 SNEGSKA (reference sequence). The CDR3 sequence is 12 residues long. Losses at the gene ends were 8 bases for V and 1 base for J; bases not matched to a gene: 4. CDR3 region: CSTGTVQETQYF. The CDR3 nucleotides are TGCAGTACGGGGACAGTCCAAGAGACCCAGTACTTC.

The V gene is TRBV20-1, the J gene TRBJ2-7; 9 bases are a match to TRBD1. The CDR3 consists of 14 residues. Looked up from germline, CDR1 is DFQATT and CDR2 is SNEGSKA (reference sequence). V was clipped by 1 base and J by 7 bases; unmatched bases: 8. CDR3 sequence: CSARGQGDLREQYF. CDR3 in DNA: TGCAGTGCTAGAGGACAGGGGGATCTAAGGGAGCAGTACTTC.

There are many counts of this clonotype. The CDR3 protein is CASRSGSFDEQFF. CDR3 nucleotides: TGTGCCAGCAGGAGCGGGAGTTTCGATGAGCAGTTCTTC. The chain carries TRBV28 and TRBJ2-1; 8 positions match TRBD2. The V gene's germline CDR1 is MDHEN and CDR2 SYDVKM. The CDR3 sequence is 13 residues long. J gave up 8 bases and V 6 bases, and 6 bases lay outside the gene matches.

The V call is TRBV5-5, the J call TRBJ1-4, with a possible D match to TRBD1 (6 bases). CDR1 is SGHKS, CDR2 YYEKEE, per germline (reference sequence). Deletions cut 3 bases from V and 0 bases from J, with 15 bases between. CDR3 length: 17 amino acids. CDR3 in amino acids: CASSSAGTLPTNEKLFF. The CDR3 region has the DNA TGTGCCAGCAGCTCCGCCGGGACACTCCCAACTAATGAAAAACTGTTTTTT.

This clonotype occurred many times. The chain combines TRBV28 with TRBJ1-3; a weak D match, TRBD1 (5 bases). Germline loops: CDR1 MDHEN, CDR2 SYDVKM. Trimming removed 5 bases from V and 4 bases from J, with 12 bases in between. This CDR3 has 14 residues. The CDR3 nucleotides are TGTGCCAGCAGTCCCAGCAGGGTCGGAAACACCATATATTTT. Translated: CASSPSRVGNTIYF.

This clonotype has at least ten counts. The V gene is TRBV12-3 or TRBV12-4, the J gene TRBJ1-1; no clear D. Trimming pared 6 bases from V and 7 bases from J, leaving 15 bases between. The CDR3 runs to 13 residues. The CDR3 coding sequence is TGTGCCAGCAGCCCCTCCCGAGTGAGTGAAGCTTTCTTT. Its protein product is CASSPSRVSEAFF.

This clonotype was counted many times. The V gene is TRBV30, the J gene TRBJ1-5, with D possibly being TRBD1 (5 bases). The CDR3 sequence is 15 residues long. Germline V CDR1 and CDR2: GTSNPN, SVGIG (reference sequence). V lost 2 bases to trimming and J lost 6 bases, with 17 bases between them. CDR3 DNA sequence: TGTGCCTGGAGTTCGAGGGGCGGCGTAGGTCAGCCCCAGCATTTT. Translating gives CAWSSRGGVGQPQHF.

This clonotype has a count of ten or more. This sequence joins TRBV29-1 and TRBJ2-6, with 9 positions matching TRBD1. J lost 2 bases, V lost 4 bases, and 6 bases had no gene match. This CDR3 comprises 16 residues. Germline lookup yields CDR1 SQVTM and CDR2 ANQGSEA. The CDR3 bases are TGCAGCGTTGCACCACGACAGGGGGCTGGGGCCAACGTCCTGACTTTC. This encodes CSVAPRQGAGANVLTF.